This T cell receptor (beta chain) was obtained from a study of control samples from healthy donors and cancer patients. Germline CDR1 SGHTA, CDR2 FQGNSA. V lost 1 base and J 0 bases, leaving 6 bases between the germline ends. The length of the CDR3 is 14 residues. The protocol was immunoSEQ multiplex PCR, while the TCRdb copy is restricted to in-frame clones and leaves out a portion. The table records approximately 98,000 clones, roughly 79% of them present only once. The TCR sequence derives from a man aged 18-30 years in good health. The rearrangement joins TRBV7-2 to TRBJ1-1, with unresolved D. Sequencing used blood. This CDR3 reads CASSLGVMNTEAFF. CDR3 in DNA: TGTGCCAGCAGCTTAGGGGTCATGAACACTGAAGCTTTCTTT.